This TCR beta chain was recorded in a study of shared clonotypes between healthy human individuals. Investigators spread the genomic DNA of each subset evenly over several immunoSEQ plates. Measured with immunoSEQ multiplex PCR; TCRdb has only the in-frame clones, and not every one. The table has approximately 340,000 clones, about 74% seen once. The germline V and J ends were trimmed by 4 bases and 0 bases, with 9 bases remaining between them. The CDR3 is made up of 15 amino acids. CDR1 is LNHDA, CDR2 SQIVND, per germline (reference sequence). The specimen sequenced was memory CD4+ T cells sorted from blood. The subset denotes: CD45RA-negative fraction. This receptor was identified in a man aged 25 to 45 in good health. The chain couples TRBV19 to TRBJ2-2; D gene unclear. Here the CDR3 DNA reads TGTGCCAGTAGTAGCTGGGCTGCGAACACCGGGGAGCTGTTTTTT. Protein: CASSSWAANTGELFF.